This T cell receptor (beta chain) is drawn from a study of metastatic and nonmetastatic thyroid tumors. The ends were cut back, 7 bases at V and 2 bases at J, with 12 bases in the middle. The CDR3 loop spans 13 amino acids. CDR1 SGHTA and CDR2 FQGNSA come from the germline V gene. TCRdb re-analyzed the PCR reads using MiXCR. The sample records about 40,000 clones, about 15% being singletons. No patient received treatment before thyroid surgery. The sequence was obtained from a female donor with papillary thyroid cancer or a benign thyroid nodule (not recorded which). Some clones in this sample may be carry-over from other donors' samples. This chain links TRBV7-2 with TRBJ2-7; possible D gene TRBD2, 5 bases. Sequencing used tumor tissue. This CDR3 reads CASIHGVTYEQYF. CDR3 coding DNA: TGTGCCAGCATCCACGGGGTCACCTACGAGCAGTACTTC.